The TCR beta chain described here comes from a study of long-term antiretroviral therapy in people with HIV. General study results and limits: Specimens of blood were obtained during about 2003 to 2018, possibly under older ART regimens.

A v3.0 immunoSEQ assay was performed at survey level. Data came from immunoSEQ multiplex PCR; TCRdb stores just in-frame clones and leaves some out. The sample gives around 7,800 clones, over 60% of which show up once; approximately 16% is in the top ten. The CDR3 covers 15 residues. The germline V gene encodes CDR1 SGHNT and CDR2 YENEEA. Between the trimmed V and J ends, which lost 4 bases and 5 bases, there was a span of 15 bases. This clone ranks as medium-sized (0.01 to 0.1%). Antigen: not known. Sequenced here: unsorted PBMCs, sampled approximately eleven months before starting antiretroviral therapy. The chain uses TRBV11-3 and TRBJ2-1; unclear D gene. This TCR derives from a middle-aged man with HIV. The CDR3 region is CASSSSRRADNEQFF. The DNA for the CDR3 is TGTGCCAGCAGCTCCTCCAGGAGAGCAGACAATGAGCAGTTCTTC.